The 8 T cell receptor beta chains below come from one sample, sequenced in a study of blood T cell repertoires in COVID-19. Sequencing used immunoSEQ multiplex PCR; TCRdb keeps in-frame clones, though not all of them. Of approximately 240,000 clones in the sample, roughly 90% are singletons; the top ten hold roughly 6%. The sample consisted of PBMCs or T cells enriched from blood (not recorded which). The receptors derive from a woman in her twenties or thirties with acute COVID-19.

This rearrangement joins TRBV5-1 to TRBJ1-1; possible D gene TRBD1, 5 bases. Between the trimmed V and J ends, which lost 0 bases and 0 bases, there was a span of 9 bases. The CDR3 loop spans 15 amino acids. Germline-derived CDR1 and CDR2 are SGHRS and YFSETQ. In nucleotides, the CDR3 is TGCGCCAGCAGCTTGGGGGGCAGGGTGAACACTGAAGCTTTCTTT. Its protein is CASSLGGRVNTEAFF.

This chain links TRBV30 with TRBJ2-4; 7 bases are shared with TRBD1. CDR1 is GTSNPN and CDR2 is SVGIG in the germline V gene (reference sequence). The CDR3 has 14 residues. V lost 5 bases to trimming and J lost 0 bases; unmatched junction nucleotides: 4. In DNA form, the CDR3 reads TGTGCCTGGTCAGGGGGATTAGCCAAAAACATTCAGTACTTC. The encoded protein is CAWSGGLAKNIQYF.

The chain couples TRBV7-9 to TRBJ1-2; a weak D match, TRBD1 (5 bases). Trimming cost V 2 bases and J 6 bases, with 10 bases left between them. The CDR3 sequence is 13 residues long. Germline assignment: CDR1 SEHNR and CDR2 FQNEAQ (reference sequence). The CDR3 bases are TGTGCCAGCAGCTTACAGGGAGGCGATGGCTACACCTTC. Amino acids: CASSLQGGDGYTF.

CDR3 amino acids: CASSRGTYSYNEQFF. Written as DNA, the CDR3 is TGTGCCAGCAGCCGCGGCACCTACTCCTACAATGAGCAGTTCTTC. V usage is TRBV11-1 and J usage is TRBJ2-1; D unresolved. V lost 5 bases to trimming and J lost 0 bases, with 11 bases between them. Germline values: CDR1 SGHAT, CDR2 FQDESV (reference sequence). The CDR3 consists of 15 residues.

J is TRBJ1-1 and V is TRBV6-5, with TRBD1 matching over 7 bases. Looked up from germline, CDR1 is MNHEY and CDR2 is SVGAGI. This CDR3 is built from 13 residues. The ends lost 6 bases at V and 2 bases at J; junction bases unmatched: 3. The CDR3 DNA sequence: TGTGCCAGCAGGGACAGGCCTAACACTGAAGCTTTCTTT. Residues: CASRDRPNTEAFF.

The genes are TRBV5-6 and TRBJ1-1; TRBD1 matches at 8 bases. The V and J ends lost 5 bases and 8 bases, in that order; junction bases with no gene match: 8. CDR1 and CDR2 from the germline V gene are SGHDT and YYEEEE. This CDR3 is 13 amino acids long. The CDR3 sequence: CASRPTRTGEAFF. CDR3 DNA: TGTGCCAGCAGACCCACTAGGACAGGGGAAGCTTTCTTT.

V usage is TRBV5-1 and J usage is TRBJ1-5, with TRBD1 identical over 9 bases. In germline, CDR1 is SGHRS, CDR2 YFSETQ. V trimming: 3 bases; J trimming: 0 bases; junction bases outside the gene matches: 1. The CDR3 contains 15 residues. CDR3 sequence (DNA): TGCGCCAGCAGCTGGACAGGGGATAGCAATCAGCCCCAGCATTTT. Its protein is CASSWTGDSNQPQHF.

The V gene is TRBV5-1, the J gene TRBJ2-2; 13 bases align to TRBD2. Germline-derived CDR1 and CDR2 are SGHRS and YFSETQ. The CDR3 extends over 17 amino acids. With 2 bases clipped from V and 2 bases from J, the junction kept 3 bases outside the gene matches. The CDR3 region has the DNA TGCGCCAGCAGCTTTGGACTAGCGGGGGCAAACACCGGGGAGCTGTTTTTT. Encoded protein: CASSFGLAGANTGELFF.